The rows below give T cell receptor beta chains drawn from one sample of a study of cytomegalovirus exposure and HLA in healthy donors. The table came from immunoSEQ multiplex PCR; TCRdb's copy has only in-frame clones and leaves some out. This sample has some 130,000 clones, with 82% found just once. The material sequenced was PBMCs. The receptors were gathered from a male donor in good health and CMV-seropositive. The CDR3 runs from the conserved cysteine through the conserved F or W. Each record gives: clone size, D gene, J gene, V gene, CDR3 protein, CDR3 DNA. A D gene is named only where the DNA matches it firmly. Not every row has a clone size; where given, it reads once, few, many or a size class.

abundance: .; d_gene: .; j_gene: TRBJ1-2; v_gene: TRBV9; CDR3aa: CASSEQGRDYGYTF; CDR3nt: TGTGCCAGCAGCGAACAGGGTAGGGACTATGGCTACACCTTC
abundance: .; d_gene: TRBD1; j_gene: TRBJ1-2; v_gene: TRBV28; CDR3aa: CASSSPTGGKVPYTF; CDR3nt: TGTGCCAGCAGTTCCCCTACAGGGGGCAAAGTACCCTACACCTTC
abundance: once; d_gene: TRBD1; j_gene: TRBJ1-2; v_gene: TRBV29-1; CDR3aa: CSVVNRGYGYTF; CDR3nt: TGCAGCGTTGTTAACAGGGGCTATGGCTACACCTTC
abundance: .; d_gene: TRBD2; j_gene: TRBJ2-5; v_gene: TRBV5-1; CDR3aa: CASSPGPSGRLETQYF; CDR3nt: TGCGCCAGCAGCCCAGGACCTAGCGGGAGACTAGAGACCCAGTACTTC
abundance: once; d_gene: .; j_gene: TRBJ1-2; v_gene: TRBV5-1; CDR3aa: CASGMTGGSYGYTF; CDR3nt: TGCGCCAGCGGCATGACTGGGGGGTCTTATGGCTACACCTTC
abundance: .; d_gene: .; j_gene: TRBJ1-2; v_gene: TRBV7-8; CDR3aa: CASSSAGPNYGYTF; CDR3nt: TGTGCCAGCAGCTCCGCTGGCCCCAACTATGGCTACACCTTC
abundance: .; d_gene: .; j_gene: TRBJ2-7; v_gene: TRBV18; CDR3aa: CASSPVSHEQYF; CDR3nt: TGTGCCAGCTCACCAGTTTCTCACGAGCAGTACTTC
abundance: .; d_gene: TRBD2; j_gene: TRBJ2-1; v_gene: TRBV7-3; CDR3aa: CASSVAGGRREQFF; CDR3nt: TGTGCCAGCAGTGTTGCGGGAGGTCGGCGGGAGCAGTTCTTC
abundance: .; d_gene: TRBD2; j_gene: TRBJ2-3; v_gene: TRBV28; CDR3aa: CASSLSGLAGEDTQYF; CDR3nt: TGTGCCAGCAGTTTAAGCGGGCTAGCGGGAGAAGATACGCAGTATTTT
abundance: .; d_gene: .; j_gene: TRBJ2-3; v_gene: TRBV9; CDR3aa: CASSARQGTDTQYF; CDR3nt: TGTGCCAGCAGCGCCAGACAGGGCACAGATACGCAGTATTTT
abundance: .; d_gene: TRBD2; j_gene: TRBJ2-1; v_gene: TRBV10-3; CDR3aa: CATRGGGYNEQFF; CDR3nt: TGTGCCACACGGGGGGGCGGGTACAATGAGCAGTTCTTC